This T cell receptor beta chain was obtained from a study of OX40 agonist ivuxolimab in advanced cancers. Broader study findings: In general, CD8+ T cells held more expanded clones than CD4+ did, on average. At doses 0.1 to 3.0 mg/kg, CD4+ and CD8+ clones expanded.

About this clone: As yet, its antigen is unknown.

Assay used: immunoSEQ multiplex PCR; TCRdb lists only in-frame clones, some missing. This sample yields tens of thousands of clones, of which just under 90% are seen a single time; around 0.51% belongs to the top ten. The germline V gene encodes CDR1 SGHNT and CDR2 YENEEA. V dropped 0 bases and J dropped 7 bases, with 9 bases sitting between them. The CDR3 runs 13 residues. This sequence originates from an adult with an advanced solid tumor such as melanoma, head and neck, liver or kidney cancer. V is TRBV11-3 and J is TRBJ1-1; D not resolved. Sequenced here: CD4+ or CD8+ T cells sorted from blood, sampled in a trial of the OX40 agonist ivuxolimab. The CDR3 DNA is TGTGCCAGCAGCTTAGATCCCCGGTTTGAAGCTTTCTTT. This encodes CASSLDPRFEAFF.